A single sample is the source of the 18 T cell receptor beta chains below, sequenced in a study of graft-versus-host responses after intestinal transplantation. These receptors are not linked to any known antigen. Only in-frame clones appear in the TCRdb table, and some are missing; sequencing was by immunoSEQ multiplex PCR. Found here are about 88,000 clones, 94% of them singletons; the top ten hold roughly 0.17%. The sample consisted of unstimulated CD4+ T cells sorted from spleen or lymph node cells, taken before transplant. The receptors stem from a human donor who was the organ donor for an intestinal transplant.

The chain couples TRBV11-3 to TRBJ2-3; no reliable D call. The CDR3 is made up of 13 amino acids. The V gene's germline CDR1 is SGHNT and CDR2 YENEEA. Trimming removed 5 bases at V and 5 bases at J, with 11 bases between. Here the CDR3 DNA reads TGTGCCAGCAGCAAATTAGGTGAAGATACGCAGTATTTT. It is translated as CASSKLGEDTQYF.

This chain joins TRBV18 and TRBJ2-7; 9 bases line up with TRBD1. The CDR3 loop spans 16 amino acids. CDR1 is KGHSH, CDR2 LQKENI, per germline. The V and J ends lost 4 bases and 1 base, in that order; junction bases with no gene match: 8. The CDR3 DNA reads TGTGCCAGCTCACATACTTCCGGGACAGGGTCCTACGAGCAGTACTTC. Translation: CASSHTSGTGSYEQYF. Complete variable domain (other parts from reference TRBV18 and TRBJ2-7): NAGVMQNPRHLVRRRGQEARLRCSPMKGHSHVYWYRQLPEEGLKFMVYLQKENIIDESGMPKERFSAEFPKEGPSILRIQQVVRGDSAAYFCASSHTSGTGSYEQYFGPGTRLTVT.

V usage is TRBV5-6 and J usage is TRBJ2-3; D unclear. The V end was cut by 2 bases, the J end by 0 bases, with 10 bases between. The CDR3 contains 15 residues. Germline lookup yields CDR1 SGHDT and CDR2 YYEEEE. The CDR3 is CASSFSPVSTDTQYF. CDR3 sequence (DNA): TGTGCCAGCAGCTTTAGTCCGGTTAGCACAGATACGCAGTATTTT. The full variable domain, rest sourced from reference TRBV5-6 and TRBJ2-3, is DAGVTQSPTHLIKTRGQQVTLRCSPKSGHDTVSWYQQALGQGPQFIFQYYEEEERQRGNFPDRFSGHQFPNYSSELNVNALLLGDSALYLCASSFSPVSTDTQYFGPGTRLTVL.

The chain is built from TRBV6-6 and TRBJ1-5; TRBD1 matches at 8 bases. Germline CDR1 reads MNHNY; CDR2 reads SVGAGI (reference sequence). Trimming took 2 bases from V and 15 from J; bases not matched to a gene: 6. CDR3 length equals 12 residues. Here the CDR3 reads CASSYTQGGRHF. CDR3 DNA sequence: TGTGCCAGCAGTTACACACAGGGGGGGAGGCATTTT.

CDR3 region: CASSQVTTATYGYTF. The CDR3 nucleotides read TGTGCCAGCAGCCAAGTAACGACAGCCACCTATGGCTACACCTTC. The rearrangement uses TRBV14 and TRBJ1-2, with D possibly being TRBD1 (5 bases). V was shortened by 1 base and J by 4 bases, with 13 bases between the two germline ends. This CDR3 comprises 15 residues. In germline, CDR1 is SGHDN, CDR2 FVKESK. The full variable domain, with the rest looked up from reference TRBV14 and TRBJ1-2, is EAGVTQFPSHSVIEKGQTVTLRCDPISGHDNLYWYRRVMGKEIKFLLHFVKESKQDESGMPNNRFLAERTGGTYSTLKVQPAELEDSGVYFCASSQVTTATYGYTFGSGTRLTVV.

CDR3 protein: CASSSTGGRETQYF. In DNA, the CDR3 is TGTGCCAGCAGCTCCACAGGGGGCAGGGAGACCCAGTACTTC. The V and J genes are TRBV6-5 and TRBJ2-5; 9 bases fit TRBD1. Trimming cost V 6 bases and J 5 bases; bases outside gene matches: 7. The germline V gene encodes CDR1 MNHEY and CDR2 SVGAGI. The length of the CDR3 is 14 residues.

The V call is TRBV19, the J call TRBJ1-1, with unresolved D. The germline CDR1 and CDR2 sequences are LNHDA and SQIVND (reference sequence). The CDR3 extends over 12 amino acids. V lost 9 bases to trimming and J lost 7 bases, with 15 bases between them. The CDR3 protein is CASKGPRGEAFF. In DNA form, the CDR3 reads TGTGCCAGCAAAGGCCCGCGGGGTGAAGCTTTCTTT.

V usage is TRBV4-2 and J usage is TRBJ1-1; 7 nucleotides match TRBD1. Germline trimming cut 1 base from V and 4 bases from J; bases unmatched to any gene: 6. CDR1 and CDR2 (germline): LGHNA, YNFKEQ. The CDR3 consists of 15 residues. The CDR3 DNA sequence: TGTGCCAGCAGCCAAGTCGTCGCAGGGGGCACTGAAGCTTTCTTT. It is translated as CASSQVVAGGTEAFF.

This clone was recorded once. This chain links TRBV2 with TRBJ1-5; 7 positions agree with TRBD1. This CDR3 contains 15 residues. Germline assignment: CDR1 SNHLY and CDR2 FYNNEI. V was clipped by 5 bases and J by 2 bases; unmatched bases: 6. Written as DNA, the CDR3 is TGTGCCAGCAGTATGGAGGGGGCGGGCAATCAGCCCCAGCATTTT. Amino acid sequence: CASSMEGAGNQPQHF.

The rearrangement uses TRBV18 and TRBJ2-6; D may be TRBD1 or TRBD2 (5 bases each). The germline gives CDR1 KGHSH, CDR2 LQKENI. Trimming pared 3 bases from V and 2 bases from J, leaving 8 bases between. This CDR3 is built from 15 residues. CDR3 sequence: CASSPRGPGANVLTF. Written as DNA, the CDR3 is TGTGCCAGCTCACCCCGGGGACCTGGGGCCAACGTCCTGACTTTC.

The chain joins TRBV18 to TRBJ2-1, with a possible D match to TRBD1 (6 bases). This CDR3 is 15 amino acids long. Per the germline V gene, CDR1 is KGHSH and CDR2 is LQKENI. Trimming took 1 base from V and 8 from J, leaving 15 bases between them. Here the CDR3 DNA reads TGTGCCAGCTCACCACTTGGGGGCGACCCCCATGAGCAGTTCTTC. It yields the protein CASSPLGGDPHEQFF.

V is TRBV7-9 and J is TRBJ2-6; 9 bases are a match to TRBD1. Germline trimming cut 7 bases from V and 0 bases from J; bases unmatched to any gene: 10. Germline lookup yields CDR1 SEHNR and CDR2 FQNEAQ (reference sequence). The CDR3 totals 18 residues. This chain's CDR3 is CASTSDRDRASGANVLTF. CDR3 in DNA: TGTGCCAGCACCTCAGACCGGGACAGGGCCTCTGGGGCCAACGTCCTGACTTTC. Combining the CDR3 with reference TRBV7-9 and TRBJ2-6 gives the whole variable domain DTGVSQNPRHKITKRGQNVTFRCDPISEHNRLYWYRQTLGQGPEFLTYFQNEAQLEKSRLLSDRFSAERPKGSFSTLEIQRTEQGDSAMYLCASTSDRDRASGANVLTFGAGSRLTVL.

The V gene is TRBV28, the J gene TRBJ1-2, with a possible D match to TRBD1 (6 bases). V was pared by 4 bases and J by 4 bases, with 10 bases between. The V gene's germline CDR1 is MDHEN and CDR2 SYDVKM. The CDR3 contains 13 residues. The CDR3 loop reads CASSSGGAYGYTF. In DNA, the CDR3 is TGTGCCAGCAGTTCGGGGGGGGCCTATGGCTACACCTTC.

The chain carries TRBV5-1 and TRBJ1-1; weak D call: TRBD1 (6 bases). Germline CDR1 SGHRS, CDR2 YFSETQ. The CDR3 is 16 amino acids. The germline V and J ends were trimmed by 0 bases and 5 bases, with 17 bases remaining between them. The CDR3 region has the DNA TGCGCCAGCAGCTTGGGCGCGAAAATCAGGGGTACTGAAGCTTTCTTT. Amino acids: CASSLGAKIRGTEAFF. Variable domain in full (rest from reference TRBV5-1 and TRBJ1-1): KAGVTQTPRYLIKTRGQQVTLSCSPISGHRSVSWYQQTPGQGLQFLFEYFSETQRNKGNFPGRFSGRQFSNSRSEMNVSTLELGDSALYLCASSLGAKIRGTEAFFGQGTRLTVV.

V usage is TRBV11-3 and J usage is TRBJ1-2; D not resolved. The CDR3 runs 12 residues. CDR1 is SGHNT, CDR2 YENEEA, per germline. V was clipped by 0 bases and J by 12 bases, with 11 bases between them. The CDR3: CASSLDHRDDTF. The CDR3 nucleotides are TGTGCCAGCAGCTTAGATCACCGGGATGACACCTTC.

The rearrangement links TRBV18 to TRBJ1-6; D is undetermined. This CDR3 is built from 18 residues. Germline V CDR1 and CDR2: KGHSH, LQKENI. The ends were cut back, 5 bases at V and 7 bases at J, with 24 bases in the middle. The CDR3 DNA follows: TGTGCCAGCTCAACCGACCGCACCCTGGAACACCTCAATTCACCCCTCCACTTT. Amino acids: CASSTDRTLEHLNSPLHF. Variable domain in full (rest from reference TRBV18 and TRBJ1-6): NAGVMQNPRHLVRRRGQEARLRCSPMKGHSHVYWYRQLPEEGLKFMVYLQKENIIDESGMPKERFSAEFPKEGPSILRIQQVVRGDSAAYFCASSTDRTLEHLNSPLHFGNGTRLTVT.

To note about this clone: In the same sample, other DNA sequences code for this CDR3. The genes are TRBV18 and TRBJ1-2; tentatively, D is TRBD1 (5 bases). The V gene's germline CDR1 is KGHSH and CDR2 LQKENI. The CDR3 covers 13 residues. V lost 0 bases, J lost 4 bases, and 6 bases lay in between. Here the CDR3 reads CASSPPGGYGYTF. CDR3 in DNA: TGTGCCAGCTCACCACCGGGGGGCTATGGCTACACCTTC.

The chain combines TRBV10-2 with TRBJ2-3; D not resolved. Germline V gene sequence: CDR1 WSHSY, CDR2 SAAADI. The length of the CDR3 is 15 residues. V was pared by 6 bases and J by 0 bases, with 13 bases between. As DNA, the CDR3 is TGCGCCAGCAGACGAGAAGCTACTAGCACAGATACGCAGTATTTT. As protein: CASRREATSTDTQYF.